The entry below describes one T cell receptor beta chain. This entry is derived from a study of cytomegalovirus exposure and HLA in healthy donors. With 60 Vbeta and 13 Jbeta primers, the PCR was carried out. The data were produced by immunoSEQ multiplex PCR, yet TCRdb's version contains in-frame clones alone and is incomplete. Of about 120,000 clones in the sample, around 75% were seen once. The CDR3 is made up of 15 amino acids. V gave up 1 base and J gave up 1 base, with 12 bases separating them. Germline values: CDR1 SGHRS, CDR2 YFSETQ. The sequenced material came from PBMCs. The receptor was isolated from a woman between 18 and 29 years old in good health and CMV-seronegative. The chain is built from TRBV5-1 and TRBJ2-7; D might be TRBD1 (6 bases). CDR3 sequence: CASSLQGPRSYEQYF. CDR3 DNA sequence: TGCGCCAGCAGCTTGCAGGGGCCCAGGTCCTACGAGCAGTACTTC.